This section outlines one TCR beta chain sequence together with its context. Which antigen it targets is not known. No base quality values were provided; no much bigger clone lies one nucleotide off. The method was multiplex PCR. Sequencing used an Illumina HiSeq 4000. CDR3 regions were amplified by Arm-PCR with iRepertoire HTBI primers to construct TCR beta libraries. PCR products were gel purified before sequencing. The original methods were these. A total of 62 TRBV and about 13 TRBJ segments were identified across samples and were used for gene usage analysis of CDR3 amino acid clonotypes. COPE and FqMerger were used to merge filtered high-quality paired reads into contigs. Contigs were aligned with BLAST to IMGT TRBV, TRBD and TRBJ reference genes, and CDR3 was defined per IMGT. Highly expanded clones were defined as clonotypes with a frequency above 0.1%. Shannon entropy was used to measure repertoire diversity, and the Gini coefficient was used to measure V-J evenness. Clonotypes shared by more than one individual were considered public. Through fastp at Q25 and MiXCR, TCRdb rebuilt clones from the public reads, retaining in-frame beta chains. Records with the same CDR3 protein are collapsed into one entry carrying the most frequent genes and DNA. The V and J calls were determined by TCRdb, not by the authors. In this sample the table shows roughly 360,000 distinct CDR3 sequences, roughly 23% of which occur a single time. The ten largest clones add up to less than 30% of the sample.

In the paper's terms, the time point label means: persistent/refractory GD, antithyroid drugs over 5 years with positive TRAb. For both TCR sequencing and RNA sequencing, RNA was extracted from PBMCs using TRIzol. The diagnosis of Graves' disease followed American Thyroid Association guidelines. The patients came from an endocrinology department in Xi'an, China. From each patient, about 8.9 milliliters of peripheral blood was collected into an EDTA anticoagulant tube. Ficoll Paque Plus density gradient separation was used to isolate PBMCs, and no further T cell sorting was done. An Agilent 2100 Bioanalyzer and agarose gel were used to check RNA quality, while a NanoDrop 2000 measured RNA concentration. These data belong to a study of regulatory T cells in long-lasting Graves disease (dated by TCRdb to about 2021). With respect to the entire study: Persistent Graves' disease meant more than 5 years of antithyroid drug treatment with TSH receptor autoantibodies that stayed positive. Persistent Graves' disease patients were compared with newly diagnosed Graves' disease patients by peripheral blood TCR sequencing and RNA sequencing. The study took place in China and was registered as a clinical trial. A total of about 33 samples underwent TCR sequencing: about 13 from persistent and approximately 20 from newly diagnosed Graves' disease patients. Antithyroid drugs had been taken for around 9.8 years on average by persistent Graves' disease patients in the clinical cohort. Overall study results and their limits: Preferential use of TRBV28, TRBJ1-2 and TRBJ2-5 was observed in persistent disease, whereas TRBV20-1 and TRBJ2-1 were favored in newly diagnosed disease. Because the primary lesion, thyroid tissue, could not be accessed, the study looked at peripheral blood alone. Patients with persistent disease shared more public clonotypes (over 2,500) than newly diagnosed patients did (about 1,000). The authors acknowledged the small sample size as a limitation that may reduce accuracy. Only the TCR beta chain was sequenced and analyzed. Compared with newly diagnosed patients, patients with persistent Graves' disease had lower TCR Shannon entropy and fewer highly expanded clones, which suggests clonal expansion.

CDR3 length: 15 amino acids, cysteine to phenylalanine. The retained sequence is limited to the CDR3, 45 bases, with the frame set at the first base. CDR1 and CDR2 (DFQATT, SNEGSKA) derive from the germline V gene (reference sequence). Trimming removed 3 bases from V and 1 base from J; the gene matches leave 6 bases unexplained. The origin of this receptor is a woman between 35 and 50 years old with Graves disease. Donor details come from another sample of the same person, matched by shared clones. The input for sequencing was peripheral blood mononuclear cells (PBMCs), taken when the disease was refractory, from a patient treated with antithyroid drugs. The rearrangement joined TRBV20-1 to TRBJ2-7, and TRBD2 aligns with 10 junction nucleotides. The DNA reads TGCAGTGCTAGGAGTACTAGCGGGGCATCCTACGAGCAGTACTTC. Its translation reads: CSARSTSGASYEQYF.